The 14 T cell receptor beta chains below all came from one sample that was sequenced in a study of a mutant IDH1 vaccine in newly diagnosed glioma. TCRdb's copy holds only in-frame clones and misses some; the assay was immunoSEQ multiplex PCR. The sample contains about 75,000 clones, over 75% of which appear only once. Time point meaning: week 5, during vaccination. Vaccination used 300 ug of mutant IDH1 20-mer peptide per dose, with topical imiquimod. These receptors' antigens are unknown. The sample was PBMCs, taken from a glioma patient whose treatment included an IDH1 peptide vaccine. These receptor sequences come from a woman aged 50 to 65 with glioma.

The V gene is TRBV5-1, the J gene TRBJ2-1; the match to TRBD2 covers 13 bases. The CDR3 is 16 residues long. V gave up 2 bases and J gave up 8 bases; unmatched junction bases: 7. Germline lookup yields CDR1 SGHRS and CDR2 YFSETQ. The CDR3 nucleotides are TGCGCCAGCAGCTTTACTAGCGGGAGGGCCGGCGATGAGCAGTTCTTC. Its protein is CASSFTSGRAGDEQFF.

The chain uses TRBV28 and TRBJ1-1, with TRBD1 matching 9 bases. V was pared by 6 bases and J by 0 bases, with 5 bases of the junction left unmatched. The CDR3 covers 15 residues. Germline assignment: CDR1 MDHEN and CDR2 SYDVKM. The chain's CDR3 is CASRVQGALNTEAFF. CDR3 DNA sequence: TGTGCCAGCAGGGTACAGGGGGCGTTGAACACTGAAGCTTTCTTT.

The chain employs TRBV28 and TRBJ1-1; no reliable D call. V was shortened by 6 bases and J by 2 bases, with 10 bases between the two germline ends. The CDR3 is 13 amino acids. The germline CDR1 and CDR2 sequences are MDHEN and SYDVKM. The CDR3 sequence: CASSPEFNTEAFF. CDR3 coding DNA: TGTGCCAGCAGCCCGGAATTTAACACTGAAGCTTTCTTT.

The V and J genes are TRBV15 and TRBJ1-1; D call uncertain. The CDR3 is made up of 13 amino acids. Per germline, CDR1 LNHNV and CDR2 YYDKDF (reference sequence). Trimming shortened V by 5 bases and J by 5 bases, and 12 bases separated the two germline ends. In DNA, the CDR3 is TGTGCCACCAGCCCCCGAACTTGGACTGAAGCTTTCTTT. Amino acids: CATSPRTWTEAFF.

This clone was recorded a few times. This chain connects TRBV2 to TRBJ2-1; no firm D call. Germline V CDR1 and CDR2: SNHLY, FYNNEI. The CDR3 totals 16 residues. Trimming cost V 6 bases and J 0 bases, with 15 bases left between them. The CDR3 here is CASRSPLTSSYNEQFF. CDR3 sequence (DNA): TGTGCCAGCAGGAGTCCCCTAACCAGCTCCTACAATGAGCAGTTCTTC.

The V call is TRBV9, the J call TRBJ2-7; no reliable D call. Germline V gives CDR1 SGDLS, CDR2 YYNGEE. Trimming pared 0 bases from V and 7 bases from J, leaving 11 bases between. This CDR3 contains 13 residues. This CDR3 is CASSVGGGGEQYF. DNA of the CDR3: TGTGCCAGCAGCGTAGGCGGCGGCGGTGAGCAGTACTTC.

The chain links TRBV6-1 to TRBJ1-4; D unclear. Per germline, CDR1 MNHNS and CDR2 SASEGT. Trimming removed 1 base from V and 7 bases from J, with 10 bases in between. The CDR3 is made up of 14 amino acids. This CDR3 is CASSEGGPGEKLFF. The CDR3 DNA is TGTGCCAGCAGTGAAGGGGGTCCGGGTGAAAAACTGTTTTTT.

The chain is built from TRBV11-2 and TRBJ2-1; the D gene is possibly TRBD1 (7 bases). This CDR3 is 16 amino acids long. The V end lost 5 bases, the J end lost 8 bases, and 22 bases lay between the germline ends. The germline V gene encodes CDR1 SGHAT and CDR2 FQNNGV. The CDR3 protein is CASSGMAPGGYDEQFF. CDR3 bases: TGTGCCAGCAGCGGGATGGCGCCAGGGGGGTACGATGAGCAGTTCTTC. The full variable domain, rest sourced from reference TRBV11-2 and TRBJ2-1, is EAGVAQSPRYKIIEKRQSVAFWCNPISGHATLYWYQQILGQGPKLLIQFQNNGVVDDSQLPKDRFSAERLKGVDSTLKIQPAKLEDSAVYLCASSGMAPGGYDEQFFGPGTRLTVL.

The chain combines TRBV10-3 with TRBJ2-5; no clear D. V was cut by 3 bases and J by 5 bases, with 13 bases left in between. This CDR3 spans 14 amino acids. Looked up from germline, CDR1 is ENHRY and CDR2 is SYGVKD. The CDR3 DNA is TGTGCCATCAGTGACCCGGACGGGTGGGAGACCCAGTACTTC. It is translated as CAISDPDGWETQYF.

The J gene is TRBJ1-3, the V gene TRBV6-1; no reliable D call. The CDR3 has 14 amino acids. Germline V gives CDR1 MNHNS, CDR2 SASEGT. The germline V and J ends were trimmed by 6 bases and 0 bases, with 9 bases remaining between them. CDR3 DNA: TGTGCCAGCAGGAGCAGCGGCTCTGGAAACACCATATATTTT. The encoded protein is CASRSSGSGNTIYF.

The chain uses TRBV7-9 and TRBJ2-1; 9 bases fit TRBD2. The trim removed 0 bases at V and 2 bases at J, leaving 5 bases unmatched. This CDR3 spans 17 amino acids. From germline, CDR1 is SEHNR and CDR2 FQNEAQ (reference sequence). The CDR3 protein is CASSLAGGGRAYNEQFF. For the CDR3, the DNA is TGTGCCAGCAGCTTAGCGGGCGGCGGGAGGGCCTACAATGAGCAGTTCTTC.

The chain recombines TRBV7-8 with TRBJ2-1; D possibly corresponds to TRBD1 (5 bases). Germline V gives CDR1 SGHVS, CDR2 FQNEAQ. Deletions cut 8 bases from V and 4 bases from J, with 12 bases between. The CDR3 is 13 amino acids. CDR3 residues: CASFQTGYNEQFF. The CDR3, as DNA: TGTGCCAGCTTTCAAACAGGTTACAATGAGCAGTTCTTC.

This chain uses TRBV28 with TRBJ2-5, with 7 bases aligning to TRBD2. This CDR3 region has 15 residues. Germline V CDR1 and CDR2: MDHEN, SYDVKM. V lost 2 bases to trimming and J lost 5 bases; unmatched junction nucleotides: 8. In DNA form, the CDR3 reads TGTGCCAGCAGTTTACTGGGAGGGAGAACGGAGACCCAGTACTTC. Encoded protein: CASSLLGGRTETQYF.

This chain connects TRBV18 to TRBJ1-5, with 9 bases lining up with TRBD1. The CDR3 runs 14 residues. The V and J ends lost 4 bases and 6 bases, in that order; junction bases with no gene match: 4. CDR1 and CDR2 (germline): KGHSH, LQKENI. The CDR3 region is CASSRDRVRQPQHF. In nucleotides, the CDR3 is TGTGCCAGCTCACGGGACAGGGTACGTCAGCCCCAGCATTTT.